The 16 T cell receptor beta chains reported below all come from one sample, sequenced in a study of blood T cell repertoires in COVID-19 (dated by TCRdb to the early 2020s). Library generation was performed with the immunoSEQ multiplex PCR assay. In TCRdb, the immuneACCESS table is reduced to in-frame sequences with V and J assigned. These tables do not hold every clone; where another copy was compared, an unresolved V gene accounts for under half, and the others remain unexplained. This sample gives roughly 68,000 clones in total; 80% to 90% of them show up just once. In total, the top ten clones hold 6.6% of the sample. The source material was peripheral blood. Receptors were obtained from a man in his fifties with active COVID-19.

Only one count was recorded for this clone. This chain connects TRBV5-6 to TRBJ2-3; 10 bases line up with TRBD2. V lost 1 base, J lost 3 bases, and 5 bases stayed unmatched. Germline V gene sequence: CDR1 SGHDT, CDR2 YYEEEE. The length of the CDR3 is 16 residues. The CDR3 DNA reads TGTGCCAGCAGCTTGATCCCTAGCGGGAGTACAGATACGCAGTATTTT. Encoded protein: CASSLIPSGSTDTQYF.

The gene calls are TRBV7-8 and TRBJ2-5, with a tentative D call TRBD2 (8 bases). Germline CDR1 and CDR2: SGHVS and FQNEAQ. Trimming pared 7 bases from V and 5 bases from J, leaving 17 bases between. CDR3 length: 14 residues. The CDR3 sequence: CASNPGGGQETQYF. In DNA, the CDR3 is TGTGCCAGCAATCCCGGGGGGGGACAGGAGACCCAGTACTTC.

The V gene is TRBV18, the J gene TRBJ2-3; TRBD1 matches 9 bases. CDR3 length: 14 amino acids. Germline V gene lookup returns CDR1 KGHSH and CDR2 LQKENI. V shed 6 bases and J 3 bases; nucleotides not matched to a gene: 4. CDR3 nucleotide sequence: TGTGCCAGCTCCCAGGGACAGGGAACAGATACGCAGTATTTT. Protein: CASSQGQGTDTQYF.

The chain is built from TRBV28 and TRBJ2-7; D perhaps matches TRBD2 (5 bases). There are 11 residues in the CDR3. Trimming took off 9 bases at V and 3 bases at J, with 9 bases between the two ends. Germline CDR1 MDHEN, CDR2 SYDVKM. The CDR3 here is CASSGNYEQYF. In DNA, the CDR3 is TGTGCCAGTTCCGGGAACTACGAGCAGTACTTC. The full variable domain, rest sourced from reference TRBV28 and TRBJ2-7, is DVKVTQSSRYLVKRTGEKVFLECVQDMDHENMFWYRQDPGLGLRLIYFSYDVKMKEKGDIPEGYSVSREKKERFSLILESASTNQTSMYLCASSGNYEQYFGPGTRLTVT.

The rearrangement links TRBV19 to TRBJ2-5, with 7 positions matching TRBD1. This CDR3 comprises 16 residues. V was pared by 1 base and J by 1 base, with 6 bases of the junction left unmatched. Germline V gene sequence: CDR1 LNHDA, CDR2 SQIVND (reference sequence). Here the CDR3 DNA reads TGTGCCAGTAGTATAGTACAGGGGTTTCGCCAAGAGACCCAGTACTTC. This encodes CASSIVQGFRQETQYF.

V usage is TRBV4-2 and J usage is TRBJ1-2, with D tentatively TRBD1 (5 bases). From germline, CDR1 is LGHNA and CDR2 YNFKEQ. The CDR3 is 13 residues long. V shed 3 bases and J shed 2 bases, with 7 bases lying between them. The CDR3 here is CASSQQGNYGYTF. The CDR3 DNA reads TGTGCCAGCAGCCAGCAGGGAAACTATGGCTACACCTTC.

V usage is TRBV2 and J usage is TRBJ2-3; D is undetermined. Germline V gene lookup returns CDR1 SNHLY and CDR2 FYNNEI. The CDR3 runs 12 residues. Trimming shortened V by 1 base and J by 4 bases, and 3 bases separated the two germline ends. CDR3 residues: CASSEVSDTQYF. The CDR3 nucleotides read TGTGCCAGCAGTGAAGTATCAGATACGCAGTATTTT.

With regard to this clone: Other DNA sequences from this sample encode an identical CDR3 as well. This chain joins TRBV5-1 and TRBJ1-1, with a weak D call TRBD1 (6 bases). This CDR3 contains 14 residues. Germline lookup yields CDR1 SGHRS and CDR2 YFSETQ. Trimming shortened V by 1 base and J by 3 bases, and 10 bases separated the two germline ends. CDR3 DNA: TGCGCCAGCAGCTTGTCAGGGGTCGACACTGAAGCTTTCTTT. Amino acid sequence: CASSLSGVDTEAFF.

Concerning this clone: An end of the junction does not agree with germline; a read error may underlie this. J is TRBJ2-3 and V is TRBV7-7; 10 bases line up with TRBD1. Germline V gives CDR1 SSHAT, CDR2 FNYEAQ (reference sequence). The CDR3 sequence is 16 residues long. The CDR3 reads CASSLGDRGVTDTQYF. The DNA for the CDR3 is TGTGCTAGCAGCTTAGGGGACAGGGGAGTTACAGATACGCAGTATTTT.

The chain has TRBV29-1 and TRBJ2-1; 8 bases align to TRBD2. Germline-derived CDR1 and CDR2 are SQVTM and ANQGSEA. J lost 8 bases, V lost 6 bases, and 12 bases had no gene match. This CDR3 contains 14 residues. CDR3 loop: CSVNGAVAGYEQFF. The CDR3, as DNA: TGCAGCGTCAACGGGGCGGTAGCGGGGTATGAGCAGTTCTTC.

The V and J genes are TRBV9 and TRBJ1-6; perhaps TRBD1 as D (6 bases). The germline gives CDR1 SGDLS, CDR2 YYNGEE. This CDR3 has 15 amino acids. Between the trimmed V and J ends, which lost 0 bases and 10 bases, there was a span of 14 bases. CDR3 amino acids: CASSVEVGGGSPLHF. DNA of the CDR3: TGTGCCAGCAGCGTAGAAGTAGGGGGTGGATCACCCCTCCACTTT.

The chain couples TRBV25-1 to TRBJ1-2, with D unresolved. The V gene lost 4 bases and the J gene lost 2 bases, with 5 bases spanning the gap. The CDR3 contains 12 residues. From germline, CDR1 is MGHDK and CDR2 SYGVNS. In DNA, the CDR3 is TGTGCCAGCAGTGTCCAGAACTATGGCTACACCTTC. This translates into CASSVQNYGYTF.

This rearrangement joins TRBV10-3 to TRBJ2-7, with 7 positions matching TRBD2. Germline assignment: CDR1 ENHRY and CDR2 SYGVKD. The CDR3 is 16 residues long. V lost 2 bases to trimming and J lost 2 bases; unmatched junction nucleotides: 9. The CDR3 DNA reads as TGTGCCATCAGTGAGACGGAAGCGGGAAGCACCTACGAGCAGTACTTC. Translation: CAISETEAGSTYEQYF.

V usage is TRBV6-5 and J usage is TRBJ2-7; 9 positions agree with TRBD1. Germline assignment: CDR1 MNHEY and CDR2 SVGAGI. Trimming at V came to 6 bases and at J to 5 bases, leaving 11 bases not matched to a gene. The CDR3 spans 15 residues. The DNA of the CDR3 is TGTGCCAGCAGAGGACGGGACAGGGTCGGTGACGAGCAGTACTTC. Amino acid sequence: CASRGRDRVGDEQYF.

The V and J genes are TRBV19 and TRBJ2-1; D possibly corresponds to TRBD2 (7 bases). Germline CDR1 is LNHDA and CDR2 is SQIVND (reference sequence). This CDR3 is built from 13 residues. V gave up 3 bases and J gave up 6 bases, with 9 bases separating them. In nucleotides, the CDR3 is TGTGCCAGTAGTATTAGGGGGGGCAATGAGCAGTTCTTC. It yields the protein CASSIRGGNEQFF.

DNA for the CDR3: TGCGCCAGCAGCCTGGGAGGGTACGGCAATGAGCAGTTCTTC. Translation: CASSLGGYGNEQFF. The V and J genes are TRBV5-1 and TRBJ2-1, with 7 positions matching TRBD2. V trimming: 4 bases; J trimming: 6 bases; junction bases outside the gene matches: 7. The CDR3 length is 14 residues. The V gene's germline CDR1 is SGHRS and CDR2 YFSETQ.